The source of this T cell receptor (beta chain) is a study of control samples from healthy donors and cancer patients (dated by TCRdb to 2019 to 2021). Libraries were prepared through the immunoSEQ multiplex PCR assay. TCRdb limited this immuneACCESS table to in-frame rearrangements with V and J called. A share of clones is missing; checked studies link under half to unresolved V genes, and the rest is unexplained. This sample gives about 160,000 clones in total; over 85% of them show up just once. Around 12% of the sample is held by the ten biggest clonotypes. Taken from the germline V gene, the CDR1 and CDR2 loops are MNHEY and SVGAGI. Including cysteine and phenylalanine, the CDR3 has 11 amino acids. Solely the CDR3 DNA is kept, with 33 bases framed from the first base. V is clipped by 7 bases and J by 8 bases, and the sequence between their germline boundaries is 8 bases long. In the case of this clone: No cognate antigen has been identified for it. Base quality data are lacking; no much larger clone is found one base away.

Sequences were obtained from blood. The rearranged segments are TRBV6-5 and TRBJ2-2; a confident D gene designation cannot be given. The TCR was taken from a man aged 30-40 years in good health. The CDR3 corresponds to CASIGLGELFF. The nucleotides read TGTGCCAGCATCGGCTTGGGGGAGCTGTTTTTT.